Included here is one T cell receptor (beta chain) sequence, with context. What it recognizes is unknown. V shed 4 bases and J 12 bases; nucleotides not matched to a gene: 5. The CDR3 is 11 amino acids. Per germline, CDR1 MNHNS and CDR2 SASEGT. The source of the sample is a study of shared clonotypes between healthy human individuals. Study summary: Each donor had three CD4 naive, three CD4 memory, two CD8 naive and one CD8 memory plate.

Points from the study as a whole: The naive CD4 repertoires of a handful of donors were compared, and around 5% of clonotypes were shared. Lower generation probabilities were found for non-shared clonotypes than for those shared by all four donors.

Sorted subsets were amplified in replicate PCRs using around 220 ng DNA, around 30,000 T cell genomes. The protocol was immunoSEQ multiplex PCR, while the TCRdb copy is restricted to in-frame clones and leaves out a portion. The table includes about 2 million clones, roughly 94% detected once. Sequenced input: naive CD4+ T cells sorted from blood. The subset denotes: CD45RA+ positively selected. The rearrangement joins TRBV6-1 to TRBJ2-7, with 8 positions matching TRBD1. The receptor's source is a man younger than 30 in good health. The DNA for the CDR3 is TGTGCCAGCAGTGGGACAGGGAGTCGGTACTTC. This sequence encodes CASSGTGSRYF.